A selection of T cell receptor beta chains follows, all from one sample in a study of post-analysis software for immune sequencing data. TCRdb re-called the PCR reads through MiXCR, storing one row per CDR3 protein. The data show hundreds of thousands of distinct CDR3 sequences, approximately 60% seen once. Sequencing used blood. These receptor sequences come from a girl aged 2 to 9 with multiple sclerosis. Both conserved end residues are part of each CDR3. The order of the fields is J gene, V gene, CDR3 protein.

j_gene: .
v_gene: TRBV2
CDR3aa: CASRTGSGETQYF

j_gene: TRBJ2-1
v_gene: TRBV5-1
CDR3aa: CASSPIGVNEQFF

j_gene: TRBJ1-1
v_gene: TRBV7-2
CDR3aa: CASSPQGAGVNEAFF

j_gene: TRBJ2-1
v_gene: TRBV6-1
CDR3aa: CASGRTSGRSGNEQFF

j_gene: .
v_gene: TRBV6-5
CDR3aa: CASSYSVVRGSHEQYF

j_gene: TRBJ2-5
v_gene: TRBV11-2
CDR3aa: CASSWDRGFGETQYF

j_gene: TRBJ2-3
v_gene: TRBV12-3/TRBV12-4
CDR3aa: CTSSPTGQGATDTQYF

j_gene: .
v_gene: TRBV30
CDR3aa: CAWSGGLAGGNPYHEQYF

j_gene: TRBJ1-1
v_gene: TRBV7-3
CDR3aa: CASSSQAGGTEAFF

j_gene: TRBJ2-5
v_gene: TRBV27
CDR3aa: CASSYLRDTETQYF

j_gene: TRBJ2-5
v_gene: TRBV4-2
CDR3aa: CASSQDHLGSEETQYF

j_gene: TRBJ2-1
v_gene: TRBV5-1
CDR3aa: CASSLAIGDYEQFF

j_gene: TRBJ2-1
v_gene: TRBV14
CDR3aa: CASSARQGYNEQFF

j_gene: TRBJ2-3
v_gene: TRBV7-9
CDR3aa: CASSPDVAGGLYTDTQYF

j_gene: TRBJ2-5
v_gene: TRBV18
CDR3aa: CASSPSLASETQYF

j_gene: TRBJ2-7
v_gene: TRBV20-1
CDR3aa: CSASSGTSGYEQYF

j_gene: .
v_gene: TRBV12-3/TRBV12-4
CDR3aa: CASSPTGIWETQYF

j_gene: TRBJ1-2
v_gene: TRBV6-5
CDR3aa: CASRPTPGLTGYTF

j_gene: TRBJ2-5
v_gene: TRBV4-1
CDR3aa: CASSQVDRAETQYF

j_gene: TRBJ2-3
v_gene: TRBV7-9
CDR3aa: CASSSSGGVQQTDTQYF

j_gene: TRBJ2-3
v_gene: TRBV10-3
CDR3aa: CAISGSDRDTQYF

j_gene: TRBJ1-1
v_gene: TRBV12-3/TRBV12-4
CDR3aa: CASSLAGAGAPKNTEAFF

j_gene: TRBJ2-4
v_gene: TRBV6-5
CDR3aa: CASSYSSGSNAQYF

j_gene: TRBJ2-1
v_gene: TRBV12-3/TRBV12-4
CDR3aa: CASRGGRAQINEQFF

j_gene: TRBJ1-1
v_gene: TRBV7-2
CDR3aa: CASSLIEDTEAFF

j_gene: .
v_gene: TRBV20-1
CDR3aa: CSAELLPGTPSCEQYF

j_gene: TRBJ1-2
v_gene: TRBV6-5
CDR3aa: CASSYSAPGDYYGYTF

j_gene: TRBJ2-3
v_gene: TRBV18
CDR3aa: CASSPPSFTDTQYF

j_gene: TRBJ2-1
v_gene: TRBV4-1
CDR3aa: CASSQVGRTLANEQFF

j_gene: TRBJ2-1
v_gene: TRBV7-8
CDR3aa: CACSLGRYNEQFF

j_gene: TRBJ2-7
v_gene: TRBV4-1
CDR3aa: CASSQEGQASYEQYF

j_gene: TRBJ2-7
v_gene: TRBV20-1
CDR3aa: CSASPTAYEQYF

j_gene: TRBJ2-7
v_gene: TRBV28
CDR3aa: CASSFRQGWDEQYF

j_gene: TRBJ2-7
v_gene: TRBV20-1
CDR3aa: CSVEREGLGEQYF

j_gene: TRBJ2-1
v_gene: TRBV7-9
CDR3aa: CASSRTNEQFF

j_gene: TRBJ2-1
v_gene: TRBV5-1
CDR3aa: CASSWESGTGNEQFF

j_gene: TRBJ2-1
v_gene: TRBV11-3
CDR3aa: CASSSPGLRYNEQFF

j_gene: TRBJ2-3
v_gene: TRBV12-3/TRBV12-4
CDR3aa: CASSSTSGGAPDTQYF

j_gene: TRBJ2-1
v_gene: TRBV2
CDR3aa: CASKAEGPYNEQFF

j_gene: TRBJ2-3
v_gene: TRBV29-1
CDR3aa: CSVAGDTDTQYF

j_gene: TRBJ2-1
v_gene: TRBV11-2
CDR3aa: CASSQQTSQQFF

j_gene: TRBJ2-4
v_gene: TRBV12-3/TRBV12-4
CDR3aa: CASNGAGDIQYF

j_gene: TRBJ2-1
v_gene: TRBV30
CDR3aa: CAWSVRGPEQFF

j_gene: .
v_gene: TRBV20-1
CDR3aa: CSASVVAGWETQYF

j_gene: TRBJ2-6
v_gene: TRBV11-2
CDR3aa: CASSLSSGPSGANVLTF

j_gene: TRBJ1-1
v_gene: TRBV7-2
CDR3aa: CASSLEGGRVEAFF

j_gene: TRBJ1-5
v_gene: TRBV10-3
CDR3aa: CAISRGVGNQPQHF

j_gene: TRBJ2-7
v_gene: TRBV4-2
CDR3aa: CASSQSSWDRTSYEQYF

j_gene: TRBJ2-5
v_gene: TRBV6-5
CDR3aa: CASRLAPGETQYF

j_gene: TRBJ2-5
v_gene: TRBV25-1
CDR3aa: CASSDGYGRGETQYF

j_gene: TRBJ1-5
v_gene: TRBV10-3
CDR3aa: CAIRRTGDSDQPQHF

j_gene: TRBJ2-3
v_gene: TRBV7-9
CDR3aa: CASSFGDETQYF

j_gene: TRBJ1-1
v_gene: TRBV5-1
CDR3aa: CASSLAGQGAYTEAFF

j_gene: TRBJ2-3
v_gene: TRBV12-3/TRBV12-4
CDR3aa: CASSFGGGAKDTQYF

j_gene: TRBJ2-1
v_gene: TRBV7-3
CDR3aa: CASRMGLAGYNEQFF

j_gene: TRBJ1-1
v_gene: TRBV29-1
CDR3aa: CSVESGLNTEAFF